These T cell receptor beta chains were read from a single sample in a study of shared T cell receptors in the human thymus. Libraries were prepared by immunoSEQ multiplex PCR; TCRdb keeps only in-frame clonotypes and omits some of them. The sample shows roughly 500,000 clones, around three quarters of them seen only once. These data also featured in a second study, about human thymus T cells.

The specimen was thymocytes. The receptors were sampled from a boy under two years old with a congenital heart defect. Each CDR3 is given with its conserved first and last residue. The order of the fields is J gene, clone size, D gene, V gene, CDR3 protein, CDR3 DNA. D genes are given only for firm matches. The size entry is marked missing in some rows and otherwise reads once, few, many or a size class.

j_call: TRBJ1-5; clone_size: NA; d_call: TRBD1; v_call: TRBV4-3; cdr3_aa: CASSQDSGQGNQPQHF; cdr3_nt: TGCGCCAGCAGCCAAGATTCCGGACAGGGCAATCAGCCCCAGCATTTT
j_call: TRBJ1-1; clone_size: NA; d_call: NA; v_call: TRBV4-2; cdr3_aa: CASSQDSSGSLGAFF; cdr3_nt: TGTGCCAGCAGCCAAGATTCGTCGGGGTCCCTGGGCGCTTTCTTT
j_call: TRBJ1-6; clone_size: few; d_call: NA; v_call: TRBV25-1; cdr3_aa: CASSAPGIPLHF; cdr3_nt: TGTGCCAGCAGTGCCCCAGGGATTCCCCTCCACTTT
j_call: TRBJ2-5; clone_size: NA; d_call: NA; v_call: TRBV27; cdr3_aa: CASSARETYQETQYF; cdr3_nt: TGTGCCAGCAGTGCCAGGGAAACGTACCAAGAGACCCAGTACTTC
j_call: TRBJ2-1; clone_size: NA; d_call: NA; v_call: TRBV15; cdr3_aa: CATSREGADPRTNEQFF; cdr3_nt: TGTGCCACCAGCAGGGAGGGAGCGGACCCTAGGACCAATGAGCAGTTCTTC
j_call: TRBJ2-7; clone_size: NA; d_call: TRBD2; v_call: TRBV27; cdr3_aa: CASSPDGTSGGSSYEQYF; cdr3_nt: TGTGCCAGCAGTCCCGATGGGACTAGCGGGGGGAGCTCCTACGAGCAGTACTTC
j_call: TRBJ1-3; clone_size: NA; d_call: TRBD1; v_call: TRBV4-3; cdr3_aa: CASSPKGDRPQSQLLSGNTIYF; cdr3_nt: TGCGCCAGCAGCCCCAAGGGGGACAGGCCCCAATCGCAGCTACTCTCTGGAAACACCATATATTTT
j_call: TRBJ2-1; clone_size: NA; d_call: NA; v_call: TRBV5-6; cdr3_aa: CASSRLVERSSYNEQFF; cdr3_nt: TGTGCCAGCAGCCGCCTAGTTGAGCGGAGCTCCTACAATGAGCAGTTCTTC
j_call: TRBJ1-1; clone_size: NA; d_call: NA; v_call: TRBV4-1; cdr3_aa: CASSGHRQSEAFF; cdr3_nt: TGCGCCAGCAGCGGACACCGACAGTCTGAAGCTTTCTTT
j_call: TRBJ2-7; clone_size: NA; d_call: NA; v_call: TRBV6-4; cdr3_aa: CASSDGTPFAEQYF; cdr3_nt: TGTGCCAGCAGTGACGGGACTCCCTTCGCCGAGCAGTACTTC
j_call: TRBJ2-7; clone_size: NA; d_call: TRBD2; v_call: TRBV6-1; cdr3_aa: CASSDAGIPGGRYF; cdr3_nt: TGTGCCAGCAGTGACGCGGGGATTCCGGGGGGGCGGTACTTC
j_call: TRBJ2-7; clone_size: NA; d_call: TRBD2; v_call: TRBV5-6; cdr3_aa: CASNSWGGTTLYEQYF; cdr3_nt: TGTGCCAGCAACTCTTGGGGCGGGACTACGCTCTACGAGCAGTACTTC
j_call: TRBJ2-7; clone_size: NA; d_call: NA; v_call: TRBV10-3; cdr3_aa: CAITNSTGHPYEQYF; cdr3_nt: TGTGCCATCACGAACTCGACAGGTCACCCCTACGAGCAGTACTTC
j_call: TRBJ2-1; clone_size: once; d_call: TRBD2; v_call: TRBV14; cdr3_aa: CASSQESGGPSYNEQFF; cdr3_nt: TGTGCCAGCAGCCAAGAATCGGGGGGACCCTCCTACAATGAGCAGTTCTTC
j_call: TRBJ2-7; clone_size: NA; d_call: TRBD1; v_call: TRBV6-5; cdr3_aa: CASRLGQGMWEQYF; cdr3_nt: TGTGCCAGCAGATTGGGACAGGGGATGTGGGAGCAGTACTTC
j_call: TRBJ2-5; clone_size: few; d_call: NA; v_call: TRBV4-3; cdr3_aa: CASSQVWRGGPETQYF; cdr3_nt: TGCGCCAGCAGCCAAGTTTGGCGGGGCGGCCCAGAGACCCAGTACTTC
j_call: TRBJ2-7; clone_size: NA; d_call: NA; v_call: TRBV27; cdr3_aa: CASSPSTGGTYYEQYF; cdr3_nt: TGTGCCAGCAGCCCCAGTACCGGCGGGACGTACTACGAGCAGTACTTC
j_call: TRBJ2-7; clone_size: few; d_call: NA; v_call: TRBV14; cdr3_aa: CASSQERSDDYEQYF; cdr3_nt: TGTGCCAGCAGCCAAGAGAGGTCCGATGATTACGAGCAGTACTTC
j_call: TRBJ2-2; clone_size: few; d_call: TRBD1; v_call: TRBV11-3; cdr3_aa: CASSLDDLQGTGRRTGELFF; cdr3_nt: TGTGCCAGCAGCTTAGACGATCTACAAGGGACAGGGAGGAGAACCGGGGAGCTGTTTTTT
j_call: TRBJ2-3; clone_size: NA; d_call: TRBD2; v_call: TRBV13; cdr3_aa: CASSFSPAGVNTDTQYF; cdr3_nt: TGTGCCAGCAGCTTTTCCCCAGCGGGAGTGAACACAGATACGCAGTATTTT
j_call: TRBJ2-1; clone_size: NA; d_call: NA; v_call: TRBV11-2; cdr3_aa: CASSLVANNEQFF; cdr3_nt: TGTGCCAGCAGCTTAGTTGCTAACAATGAGCAGTTCTTC
j_call: TRBJ1-1; clone_size: NA; d_call: NA; v_call: TRBV30; cdr3_aa: CAWRPPSRRGAFF; cdr3_nt: TGTGCCTGGAGACCCCCATCCCGGCGGGGGGCTTTCTTT
j_call: TRBJ2-1; clone_size: NA; d_call: NA; v_call: TRBV27; cdr3_aa: CASSLVYRSYNEQFF; cdr3_nt: TGTGCCAGCAGTTTGGTCTATCGCTCCTACAATGAGCAGTTCTTC
j_call: TRBJ2-1; clone_size: few; d_call: NA; v_call: TRBV4-3; cdr3_aa: CASSHARRDYNEQFF; cdr3_nt: TGCGCCAGCAGCCACGCCCGGCGGGATTACAATGAGCAGTTCTTC
j_call: TRBJ2-7; clone_size: once; d_call: TRBD2; v_call: TRBV30; cdr3_aa: CAWSQFWYSGREGSYEQYF; cdr3_nt: TGTGCCTGGAGTCAGTTCTGGTACAGCGGGAGGGAGGGCTCCTACGAGCAGTACTTC
j_call: TRBJ2-7; clone_size: NA; d_call: NA; v_call: TRBV5-8; cdr3_aa: CASSVTYDVTLGGADF; cdr3_nt: TGTGCCAGCAGCGTGACGTACGACGTCACGCTGGGTGGTGCGGACTTC
j_call: TRBJ2-7; clone_size: NA; d_call: TRBD2; v_call: TRBV7-3; cdr3_aa: CASSTERTSGEQYF; cdr3_nt: TGTGCCAGCAGCACCGAGCGGACTAGTGGCGAGCAGTACTTC
j_call: TRBJ2-7; clone_size: NA; d_call: TRBD2; v_call: TRBV2; cdr3_aa: CASRGLAVLTYEQYF; cdr3_nt: TGTGCCAGCAGGGGACTAGCGGTCCTCACCTACGAGCAGTACTTC
j_call: TRBJ2-5; clone_size: few; d_call: NA; v_call: TRBV7-9; cdr3_aa: CASSFPVVAGQQETQYF; cdr3_nt: TGTGCCAGCAGCTTCCCAGTGGTAGCGGGACAGCAAGAGACCCAGTACTTC
j_call: TRBJ2-7; clone_size: NA; d_call: NA; v_call: TRBV29-1; cdr3_aa: CSVEEEGYEQYF; cdr3_nt: TGCAGCGTTGAAGAAGAGGGATACGAGCAGTACTTC
j_call: TRBJ2-3; clone_size: NA; d_call: NA; v_call: TRBV28; cdr3_aa: CASSPPGGGQTDTQYF; cdr3_nt: TGTGCCAGCAGTCCCCCCGGAGGGGGACAGACAGATACGCAGTATTTT
j_call: TRBJ2-7; clone_size: NA; d_call: NA; v_call: TRBV4-3; cdr3_aa: CASSQDRGLFNNEQYF; cdr3_nt: TGCGCCAGCAGCCAAGACCGGGGGTTGTTCAACAACGAGCAGTACTTC
j_call: TRBJ2-4; clone_size: NA; d_call: TRBD1; v_call: TRBV30; cdr3_aa: CAWSPIQGDIQYF; cdr3_nt: TGTGCCTGGAGTCCCATCCAGGGGGACATTCAGTACTTC
j_call: TRBJ2-2; clone_size: NA; d_call: NA; v_call: TRBV28; cdr3_aa: CASSPRYTGELFF; cdr3_nt: TGTGCCAGCAGTCCACGGTACACCGGGGAGCTGTTTTTT
j_call: TRBJ1-2; clone_size: NA; d_call: NA; v_call: TRBV11-2; cdr3_aa: CASSPGVSYGYTF; cdr3_nt: TGTGCCAGCAGCCCGGGGGTCTCCTATGGCTACACCTTC
j_call: TRBJ2-1; clone_size: few; d_call: NA; v_call: TRBV4-2; cdr3_aa: CASSQGGGNEQFF; cdr3_nt: TGTGCCAGCAGCCAAGGAGGCGGGAATGAGCAGTTCTTC
j_call: TRBJ2-7; clone_size: NA; d_call: NA; v_call: TRBV4-3; cdr3_aa: CASSQDRGGGPYEQYF; cdr3_nt: TGCGCCAGCAGCCAAGATCGGGGAGGGGGACCTTACGAGCAGTACTTC
j_call: TRBJ2-7; clone_size: NA; d_call: TRBD1; v_call: TRBV11-2; cdr3_aa: CASSLEPLGTGSYEQYF; cdr3_nt: TGTGCCAGCAGCTTAGAGCCCCTCGGGACAGGCTCCTACGAGCAGTACTTC
j_call: TRBJ2-1; clone_size: NA; d_call: NA; v_call: TRBV7-9; cdr3_aa: CASSLSGGQGYNEQFF; cdr3_nt: TGTGCCAGCAGCCTCAGCGGGGGACAGGGATACAATGAGCAGTTCTTC
j_call: TRBJ2-7; clone_size: NA; d_call: NA; v_call: TRBV2; cdr3_aa: CASSAPRRSQHYEQYF; cdr3_nt: TGTGCCAGCAGTGCCCCTCGGCGGAGCCAACATTACGAGCAGTACTTC
j_call: TRBJ2-3; clone_size: NA; d_call: NA; v_call: TRBV5-1; cdr3_aa: CASSPPLGGTSDTQYF; cdr3_nt: TGCGCCAGCAGCCCACCCCTTGGGGGCACCTCAGATACGCAGTATTTT
j_call: TRBJ1-1; clone_size: NA; d_call: TRBD1; v_call: TRBV7-9; cdr3_aa: CASSSTSGSLQGARTEAFF; cdr3_nt: TGTGCCAGCAGCTCAACTAGTGGGTCTTTACAGGGGGCGCGCACTGAAGCTTTCTTT
j_call: TRBJ1-1; clone_size: NA; d_call: NA; v_call: TRBV4-1; cdr3_aa: CASSQVREGRRDGHGPTEAFF; cdr3_nt: TGCGCCAGCAGCCAAGTTCGGGAGGGCCGTAGGGACGGACACGGGCCCACTGAAGCTTTCTTT
j_call: TRBJ1-4; clone_size: NA; d_call: NA; v_call: TRBV7-2; cdr3_aa: CASSLGPEPGKLFF; cdr3_nt: TGTGCCAGCAGCTTGGGGCCAGAACCCGGGAAACTGTTTTTT
j_call: TRBJ2-1; clone_size: NA; d_call: TRBD2; v_call: TRBV4-3; cdr3_aa: CASSPAAKKGKREDRFF; cdr3_nt: TGCGCCAGCAGCCCAGCAGCCAAGAAGGGAAAGCGGGAGGACCGGTTCTTC
j_call: TRBJ2-2; clone_size: NA; d_call: TRBD2; v_call: TRBV28; cdr3_aa: CASSHRLAGESGELFF; cdr3_nt: TGTGCCAGCAGTCATCGACTAGCGGGAGAGTCCGGGGAGCTGTTTTTT
j_call: TRBJ2-6; clone_size: few; d_call: TRBD2; v_call: TRBV4-3; cdr3_aa: CASSQDERLAGVSGANVLTF; cdr3_nt: TGCGCCAGCAGCCAAGATGAGCGGCTAGCGGGAGTCTCTGGGGCCAACGTCCTGACTTTC
j_call: TRBJ2-3; clone_size: NA; d_call: NA; v_call: TRBV13; cdr3_aa: CASSSQTGIITDTQYF; cdr3_nt: TGTGCCAGCAGCTCTCAGACAGGAATAATCACAGATACGCAGTATTTT
j_call: TRBJ2-3; clone_size: once; d_call: TRBD2; v_call: TRBV28; cdr3_aa: CATPERGATDTQYF; cdr3_nt: TGTGCCACTCCTGAGCGGGGGGCCACAGATACGCAGTATTTT
j_call: TRBJ2-1; clone_size: once; d_call: TRBD2; v_call: TRBV6-5; cdr3_aa: CASSYFASGTYNEQFF; cdr3_nt: TGTGCCAGCAGTTACTTCGCTAGCGGCACCTACAATGAGCAGTTCTTC
j_call: TRBJ2-7; clone_size: NA; d_call: TRBD2; v_call: TRBV28; cdr3_aa: CASSYPRTSGRRSSYEQYF; cdr3_nt: TGTGCCAGCAGTTACCCCCGGACTAGCGGGAGGAGGAGCTCCTACGAGCAGTACTTC
j_call: TRBJ2-3; clone_size: NA; d_call: NA; v_call: TRBV9; cdr3_aa: CASSVEGQGGRVSDTQYF; cdr3_nt: TGTGCCAGCAGCGTAGAAGGGCAGGGAGGTAGAGTCTCAGATACGCAGTATTTT
j_call: TRBJ1-2; clone_size: few; d_call: TRBD1; v_call: TRBV29-1; cdr3_aa: CSAPRSGGDGYTF; cdr3_nt: TGCAGCGCCCCTCGGTCAGGGGGAGATGGCTACACCTTC
j_call: TRBJ2-7; clone_size: NA; d_call: TRBD2; v_call: TRBV14; cdr3_aa: CASSSTSGSFYEQYF; cdr3_nt: TGTGCCAGCAGCTCGACTAGCGGGAGCTTCTACGAGCAGTACTTC
j_call: TRBJ2-7; clone_size: NA; d_call: NA; v_call: TRBV27; cdr3_aa: CASSWGHRYEQYF; cdr3_nt: TGTGCCAGCAGTTGGGGACACCGCTACGAGCAGTACTTC
j_call: TRBJ1-5; clone_size: NA; d_call: NA; v_call: TRBV28; cdr3_aa: CASSQHRVLGNQPQHF; cdr3_nt: TGTGCCAGCAGTCAACACAGGGTTCTTGGCAATCAGCCCCAGCATTTT
j_call: TRBJ2-7; clone_size: NA; d_call: NA; v_call: TRBV21-1; cdr3_aa: CASSKGNGRAPYEQYF; cdr3_nt: TGTGCCAGCAGCAAAGGGAACGGGAGGGCCCCCTACGAGCAGTACTTC
j_call: TRBJ2-3; clone_size: few; d_call: TRBD2; v_call: TRBV9; cdr3_aa: CASSVALADPTDTQYF; cdr3_nt: TGTGCCAGCAGCGTAGCTCTAGCGGACCCCACAGATACGCAGTATTTT
j_call: TRBJ1-4; clone_size: few; d_call: NA; v_call: TRBV6-5; cdr3_aa: CASSYSGGEKEKLFF; cdr3_nt: TGTGCCAGCAGTTACTCTGGGGGGGAAAAGGAAAAACTGTTTTTT
j_call: TRBJ2-5; clone_size: few; d_call: TRBD2; v_call: TRBV4-2; cdr3_aa: CASSQDRLAGEETQYF; cdr3_nt: TGTGCCAGCAGCCAAGATAGACTAGCGGGAGAAGAGACCCAGTACTTC